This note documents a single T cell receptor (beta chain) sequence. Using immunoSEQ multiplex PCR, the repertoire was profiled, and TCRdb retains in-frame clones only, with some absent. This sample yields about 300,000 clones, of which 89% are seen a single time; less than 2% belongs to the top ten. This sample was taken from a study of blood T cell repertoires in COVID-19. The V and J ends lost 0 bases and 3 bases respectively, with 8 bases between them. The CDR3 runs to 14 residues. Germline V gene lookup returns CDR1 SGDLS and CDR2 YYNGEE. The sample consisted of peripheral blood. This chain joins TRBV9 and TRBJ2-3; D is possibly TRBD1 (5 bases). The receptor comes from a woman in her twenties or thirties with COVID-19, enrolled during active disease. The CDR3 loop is CASSVVPGTDTQYF. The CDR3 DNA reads TGTGCCAGCAGCGTAGTGCCAGGGACAGATACGCAGTATTTT.